This T cell receptor (beta chain) was obtained from a study of human T cells and chemical hapten exposure. Time point defined: pre-sensitization, week 0. Described treatment: therapeutic diphenylcyclopropenone sensitization with weekly scalp DPC. Alopecia patients deemed DPC-suitable, aged 18 to 70, excluding pregnancy. In the source study's methods: Samples contained a median of approximately 100,000 TCRs, with a range of about 23,224 to 690,600. TCRdb analysed the RACE reads with MiXCR anew, one entry per CDR3 protein. These V and J calls originate from TCRdb's pipeline instead of the authors' own analysis. The sample contains 60,000 to 70,000 distinct CDR3 sequences, 10% to 11% of which appear only once. This clonotype was detected only a few times. The TCR originated in a woman in her fifties or sixties with alopecia areata. Some clones in this sample may be carry-over from other donors' samples. The input for sequencing was whole blood, taken in connection with sensitization to the hapten diphenylcyclopropenone (DPC).

The CDR3 coding sequence is TGTGCCAGCAGTCCGAGGTCGGACCGGGAGCTGTTTTTT. Protein product: CASSPRSDRELFF. The chain links TRBV7-2 to TRBJ2-2, with D hard to call. V lost 6 bases to trimming and J lost 9 bases, with 14 bases between them. CDR1 and CDR2 from the germline V gene are SGHTA and FQGNSA. The CDR3 contains 13 residues.